This is a list of T cell receptor beta chains from one sample in a study of blood T cell repertoires in COVID-19. TCRdb's copy holds only in-frame clones and misses some; the assay was immunoSEQ multiplex PCR. The sample shows 450,000 to 500,000 clones, approximately 90% of them seen only once. The sample consisted of PBMCs or T cells enriched from blood (not recorded which). These TCRs come from a woman in her sixties or seventies who had recovered from COVID-19. Each CDR3 is given without its conserved first and last residue. Only part of the rows carry a size: once, few, many, or a class if the clone is expanded.

j_gene	abundance	v_gene	CDR3aa
TRBJ2-2	NA	TRBV12-5	ASGLVLAPNTGELF
TRBJ1-2	NA	TRBV13	ASSLGGQYYGYT
TRBJ1-1	NA	TRBV10-2	ATQSSGTGGTEAF
TRBJ1-2	NA	TRBV28	ASSLSHSPYGYT
TRBJ1-1	NA	TRBV15	ATSRDRSGEAF
TRBJ2-7	NA	TRBV13	ASSVGQVSYEQY
TRBJ2-6	NA	TRBV6-6	ASSPGGSGANVLT
TRBJ1-4	NA	TRBV19	ASTVRRGDEKLF
TRBJ2-3	NA	TRBV7-8	ASSWTMWVTDTQY
TRBJ2-1	NA	TRBV12-5	ASGVSGPWNEQF
TRBJ1-6	NA	TRBV19	ASSNLGQGGSPLH
TRBJ1-6	NA	TRBV5-4	ASSLYPEGDQPLH
TRBJ1-2	NA	TRBV5-5	ASSFVQGGGYT
TRBJ1-2	NA	TRBV27	ASSPRTGVFYGYT
TRBJ1-1	NA	TRBV7-8	ASSLARQGATEAF
TRBJ2-1	NA	TRBV3-1/TRBV3-2	ASSQRGRRYNEQF
TRBJ2-3	NA	TRBV19	ASKGRGRIDTQY
TRBJ1-6	NA	TRBV27	ASRFMTGGSYNSPLH
TRBJ1-4	NA	TRBV25-1	ASSESLYNEKLF
TRBJ1-2	NA	TRBV12-5	ASGFPPGRYT
TRBJ2-2	NA	TRBV10-2	ASSSAGRHLNTGELF
TRBJ1-6	once	TRBV9	ASSSRREDPLH
TRBJ2-3	NA	TRBV13	ASSSSPDTQY
TRBJ2-1	NA	TRBV5-5	ASSPTGTEQF
TRBJ2-3	NA	TRBV5-1	ASSLGVSTDTQY
TRBJ2-7	NA	TRBV4-1	ASSQERLAGGYEQY
TRBJ2-4	NA	TRBV14	ASSPNTGGKNIQY
TRBJ1-5	once	TRBV21-1	ASSQRRARFGYSNQPQH
TRBJ2-1	NA	TRBV25-1	ASSANSGNEQF